Sequencing of this T cell receptor beta chain was carried out in a study of radiation and T cells in renal cell carcinoma. Study findings and constraints: Top tumor clonotypes rose in blood 2 weeks post-radiation, then contracted.

Details on this clone: Its antigen is as yet unknown.

Profiled with immunoSEQ multiplex PCR; TCRdb holds only in-frame clones, not every one. Of about 74,000 clones in the sample, about 88% were seen once. The CDR3 sequence is 11 residues long. V lost 1 base and J lost 6, with 1 base in between. Germline-derived CDR1 and CDR2 are SGHRS and YFSETQ. Time point specified: blood 4 weeks post-SBRT, at nephrectomy. Treatment here: 15 Gy SBRT to primary tumor, nephrectomy 4 weeks later. Sequencing was performed on blood, taken from a patient whose treatment included radiotherapy and nephrectomy. The TCR comes from a woman aged 70-85 years with renal cell carcinoma. The rearrangement joins TRBV5-1 to TRBJ2-2; D is unclear. In nucleotides, the CDR3 is TGCGCCAGCAGCTTGCCCGGGGAGCTGTTTTTT. Amino acid sequence: CASSLPGELFF.